This TCR beta chain was captured in a study of T cells in Graves' hyperthyroidism and ophthalmopathy. Study findings and constraints: The model identified upcoming ophthalmopathy a median approximately seven months ahead of onset.

Researchers amplified the TCR beta CDR3 regions from RNA transcripts. HTBI primers were the set used in a first-round RT-PCR of the TCR CDR3. One entry per CDR3 protein results from TCRdb running MiXCR on the multiplex PCR reads. The sample carries about 840,000 distinct CDR3 sequences, roughly 37% recorded once. In regard to this clonotype: Antigen specificity is unknown.

V was pared by 5 bases and J by 3 bases, with 17 bases between. The CDR3 runs to 16 residues. CDR1 and CDR2 (germline): LNHDA, SQIVND (reference sequence). Investigators excluded patients with uncontrolled infection, other autoimmune disease, pregnancy or lactation. Specimen: blood. This receptor was taken from a young man with Graves' hyperthyroidism. The gene calls are TRBV19 and TRBJ1-5, with D possibly being TRBD1 (5 bases). CDR3 sequence (DNA): TGTGCCAGTAGTGACAACAGGACTCCTTACAATCAGCCCCAGCATTTT. Encoded protein: CASSDNRTPYNQPQHF.